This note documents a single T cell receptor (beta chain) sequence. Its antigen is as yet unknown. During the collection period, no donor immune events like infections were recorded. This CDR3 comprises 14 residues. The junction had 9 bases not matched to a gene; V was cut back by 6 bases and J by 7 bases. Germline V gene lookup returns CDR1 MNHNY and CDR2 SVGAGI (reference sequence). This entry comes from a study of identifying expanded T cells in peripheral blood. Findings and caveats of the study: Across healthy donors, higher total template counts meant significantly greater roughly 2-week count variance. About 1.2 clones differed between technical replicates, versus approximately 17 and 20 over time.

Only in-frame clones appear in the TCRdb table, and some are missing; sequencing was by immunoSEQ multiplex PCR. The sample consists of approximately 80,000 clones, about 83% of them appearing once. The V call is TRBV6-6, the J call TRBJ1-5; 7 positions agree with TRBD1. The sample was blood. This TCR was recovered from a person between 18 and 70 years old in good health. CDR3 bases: TGTGCCAGCAGCGCCAGACAGGGTAGCCAGCCCCAGCATTTT. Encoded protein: CASSARQGSQPQHF.